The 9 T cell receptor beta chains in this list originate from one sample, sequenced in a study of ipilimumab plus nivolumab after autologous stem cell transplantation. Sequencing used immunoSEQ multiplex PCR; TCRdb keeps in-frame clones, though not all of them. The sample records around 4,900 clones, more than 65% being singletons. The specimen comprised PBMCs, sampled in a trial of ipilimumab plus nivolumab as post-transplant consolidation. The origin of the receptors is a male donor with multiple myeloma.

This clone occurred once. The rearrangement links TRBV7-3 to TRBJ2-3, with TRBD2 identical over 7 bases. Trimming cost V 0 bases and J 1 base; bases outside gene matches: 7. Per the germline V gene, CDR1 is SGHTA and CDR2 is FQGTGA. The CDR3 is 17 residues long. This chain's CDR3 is CASSLTGLGRGTDTQYF. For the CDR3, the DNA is TGTGCCAGCAGCTTAACGGGTCTGGGGAGGGGCACAGATACGCAGTATTTT.

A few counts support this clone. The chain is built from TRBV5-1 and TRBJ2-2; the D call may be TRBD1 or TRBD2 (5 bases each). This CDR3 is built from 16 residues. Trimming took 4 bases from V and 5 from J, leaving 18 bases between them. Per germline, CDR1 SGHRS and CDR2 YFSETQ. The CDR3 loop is CASSQDRAGTTGELFF. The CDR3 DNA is TGCGCCAGCAGCCAAGATAGGGCTGGGACGACCGGGGAGCTGTTTTTT.

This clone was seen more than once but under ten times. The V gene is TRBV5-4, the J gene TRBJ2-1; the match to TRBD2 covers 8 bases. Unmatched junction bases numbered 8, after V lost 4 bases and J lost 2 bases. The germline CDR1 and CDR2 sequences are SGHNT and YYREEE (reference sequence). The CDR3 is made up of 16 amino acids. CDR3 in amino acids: CASSRLGGGTYNEQFF. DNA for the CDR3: TGTGCCAGCAGCCGTCTCGGGGGGGGGACCTACAATGAGCAGTTCTTC. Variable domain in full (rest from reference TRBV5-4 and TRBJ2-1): ETGVTQSPTHLIKTRGQQVTLRCSSQSGHNTVSWYQQALGQGPQFIFQYYREEENGRGNFPPRFSGLQFPNYSSELNVNALELDDSALYLCASSRLGGGTYNEQFFGPGTRLTVL.

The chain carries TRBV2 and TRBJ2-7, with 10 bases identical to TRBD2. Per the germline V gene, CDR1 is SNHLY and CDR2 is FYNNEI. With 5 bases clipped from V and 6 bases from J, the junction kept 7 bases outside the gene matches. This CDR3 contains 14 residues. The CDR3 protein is CASSYGSGGREQYF. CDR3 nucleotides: TGTGCCAGCAGTTACGGTAGCGGGGGGCGCGAGCAGTACTTC.

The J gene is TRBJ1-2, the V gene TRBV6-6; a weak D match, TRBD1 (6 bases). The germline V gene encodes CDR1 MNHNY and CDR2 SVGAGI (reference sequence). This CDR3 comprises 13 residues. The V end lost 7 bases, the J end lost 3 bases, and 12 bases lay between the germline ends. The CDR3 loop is CASITGSDYGYTF. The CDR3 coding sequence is TGTGCCAGCATTACAGGGAGCGACTATGGCTACACCTTC.

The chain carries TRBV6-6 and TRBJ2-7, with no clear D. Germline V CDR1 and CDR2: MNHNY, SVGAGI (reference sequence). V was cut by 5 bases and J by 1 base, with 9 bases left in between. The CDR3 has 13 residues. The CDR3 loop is CASSETGSYEQYF. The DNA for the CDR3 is TGTGCCAGCAGTGAGACTGGATCCTACGAGCAGTACTTC.

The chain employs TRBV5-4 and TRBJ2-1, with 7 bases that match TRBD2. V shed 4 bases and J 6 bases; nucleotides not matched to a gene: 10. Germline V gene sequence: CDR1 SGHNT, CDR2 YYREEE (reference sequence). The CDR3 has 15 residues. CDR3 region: CASSPREGRGNEQFF. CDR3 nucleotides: TGTGCCAGCAGCCCCAGGGAGGGAAGGGGCAATGAGCAGTTCTTC. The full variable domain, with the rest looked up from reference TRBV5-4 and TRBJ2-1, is ETGVTQSPTHLIKTRGQQVTLRCSSQSGHNTVSWYQQALGQGPQFIFQYYREEENGRGNFPPRFSGLQFPNYSSELNVNALELDDSALYLCASSPREGRGNEQFFGPGTRLTVL.

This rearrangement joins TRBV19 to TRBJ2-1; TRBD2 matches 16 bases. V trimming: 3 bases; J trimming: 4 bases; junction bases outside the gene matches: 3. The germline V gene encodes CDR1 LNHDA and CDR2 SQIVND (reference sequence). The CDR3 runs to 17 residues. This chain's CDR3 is CASSIGTSGRGYNEQFF. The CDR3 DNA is TGTGCCAGTAGTATTGGGACTAGCGGGAGGGGATACAATGAGCAGTTCTTC.

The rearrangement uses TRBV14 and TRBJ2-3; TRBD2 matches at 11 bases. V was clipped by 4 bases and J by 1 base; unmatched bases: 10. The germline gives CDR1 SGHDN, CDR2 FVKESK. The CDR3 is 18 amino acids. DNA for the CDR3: TGTGCCAGCAGCCCCAGGATAGCGGGGGGGCACCGCACAGATACGCAGTATTTT. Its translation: CASSPRIAGGHRTDTQYF.